Presented here are 17 T cell receptor beta chains from one specimen sequenced in a study of human T cells and chemical hapten exposure. TCRdb ran MiXCR on the RACE reads and lists one entry per CDR3 protein. The sample shows fewer than 140,000 distinct CDR3 sequences, more than 10% of them seen only once. Time point here: pre-sensitization, week 0. Treatment indicated: therapeutic diphenylcyclopropenone sensitization with weekly scalp DPC. The sequenced sample was whole blood, obtained in connection with sensitization to the hapten diphenylcyclopropenone (DPC). These receptors all stem from a woman between 45 and 65 years old with alopecia areata. Some clones in this sample may be carry-over from other donors' samples.

The chain has TRBV6-6 and TRBJ2-3, with D possibly TRBD2 on 5 matching bases. Between the trimmed V and J ends, which lost 0 bases and 3 bases, there was a span of 13 bases. The CDR3 has 16 amino acids. CDR1 MNHNY and CDR2 SVGAGI come from the germline V gene (reference sequence). The DNA for the CDR3 is TGTGCCAGCAGTTACTCTCGTGGGAGAAGGACAGATACGCAGTATTTT. This translates into CASSYSRGRRTDTQYF.

This clonotype was seen only a few times. This chain links TRBV27 with TRBJ2-7, with 9 bases matching TRBD1. Germline V gene data show CDR1 as MNHEY and CDR2 as SMNVEV (reference sequence). Trimming cost V 0 bases and J 4 bases; bases outside gene matches: 4. The CDR3 sequence is 15 residues long. In DNA, the CDR3 is TGTGCCAGCAGTTTATCGGACAGGGGAGGGTACGAGCAGTACTTC. It is translated as CASSLSDRGGYEQYF.

This clonotype was observed a few times. CDR3 sequence reads: CASSSPSGGYNSPLHF. CDR3 DNA sequence: TGTGCCAGCAGTTCCCCCTCAGGGGGCTATAATTCACCCCTCCACTTT. The genes are TRBV28 and TRBJ1-6, with 7 bases aligning to TRBD1. Germline V gene lookup returns CDR1 MDHEN and CDR2 SYDVKM. V dropped 4 bases and J dropped 3; count of bases not matched to a gene: 6. This CDR3 is built from 16 residues.

This clonotype was found a few times. The chain has TRBV2 and TRBJ2-7; D possibly corresponds to TRBD1 (6 bases). This CDR3 is 14 amino acids long. V was clipped by 3 bases and J by 1 base, with 10 bases between them. CDR1 is SNHLY and CDR2 is FYNNEI in the germline V gene. The CDR3 protein is CASSDFGQSYEQYF. In DNA, the CDR3 is TGTGCCAGCAGTGACTTTGGACAGTCCTACGAGCAGTACTTC.

This clonotype was found many times. The CDR3 bases are TGCAGTGCGACTACTAGCGGGAGTAAGTTCTCCAATGAGCAGTTCTTC. Protein product: CSATTSGSKFSNEQFF. This chain joins TRBV20-1 and TRBJ2-1, with 11 nucleotides matching TRBD2. After removal of 6 bases from V and 6 bases from J, the junction contained 13 bases not matched to a gene. This CDR3 has 16 amino acids. Germline V CDR1 and CDR2: DFQATT, SNEGSKA (reference sequence).

The genes are TRBV6-1 and TRBJ1-2; 9 nucleotides match TRBD1. This CDR3 region has 15 residues. Germline assignment: CDR1 MNHNS and CDR2 SASEGT. The junction had 9 bases not matched to a gene; V was cut back by 6 bases and J by 4 bases. Here the CDR3 reads CASSATGQGPYGYTF. The CDR3 region has the DNA TGTGCCAGCAGCGCAACCGGACAGGGGCCCTATGGCTACACCTTC.

The chain employs TRBV29-1 and TRBJ1-3; TRBD1 matches 7 bases. The junction had 7 bases not matched to a gene; V was cut back by 6 bases and J by 2 bases. Germline assignment: CDR1 SQVTM and CDR2 ANQGSEA. The CDR3 extends over 14 amino acids. In DNA, the CDR3 is TGCAGCGTATACACAGGGGCGCCTGGAAACACCATATATTTT. Protein: CSVYTGAPGNTIYF.

The chain joins TRBV7-9 to TRBJ1-1; D unclear. Germline CDR1 and CDR2: SEHNR and FQNEAQ (reference sequence). The V end was cut by 5 bases, the J end by 8 bases, with 6 bases between. This CDR3 contains 10 residues. CDR3 sequence reads: CASSLTEAFF. The CDR3 region has the DNA TGTGCCAGCAGCCTCACAGAAGCTTTCTTT.

This clonotype was seen at least ten times. The V call is TRBV3-1, the J call TRBJ2-2; TRBD2 is a possible D gene (5 bases). Germline loops: CDR1 LGHDT, CDR2 YNNKEL (reference sequence). V was cut by 5 bases and J by 6 bases, with 10 bases left in between. The CDR3 loop spans 13 amino acids. The CDR3, as DNA: TGTGCCAGCAGCTTTACCGGGGCCGGGGAGCTGTTTTTT. It translates to CASSFTGAGELFF.

The chain is built from TRBV28 and TRBJ1-5; D perhaps matches TRBD1 (5 bases). The CDR3 has 14 residues. Germline V gene sequence: CDR1 MDHEN, CDR2 SYDVKM. Trimming left V 6 bases short and J 4 bases short, with 13 bases between. DNA for the CDR3: TGTGCCAGCAGACTCTTGGGGGTTAATCAGCCCCAGCATTTT. This sequence encodes CASRLLGVNQPQHF.

V usage is TRBV7-2 and J usage is TRBJ2-2, with unresolved D. CDR3 size: 12 residues. Between the trimmed V and J ends, which lost 5 bases and 6 bases, there was a span of 7 bases. The germline CDR1 and CDR2 sequences are SGHTA and FQGNSA. The CDR3, as DNA: TGTGCCAGCAGCCCCGGCGCCGGGGAGCTGTTTTTT. Encoded protein: CASSPGAGELFF.

This clonotype was detected a few times. This sequence joins TRBV25-1 and TRBJ2-5; 7 bases are shared with TRBD2. The V and J ends lost 7 bases and 1 base, in that order; junction bases with no gene match: 6. CDR3 length equals 14 residues. Per germline, CDR1 MGHDK and CDR2 SYGVNS. The CDR3 DNA reads TGTGCCAGCACTTCGGCTAGCGGCCAAGAGACCCAGTACTTC. Its protein is CASTSASGQETQYF.

This chain joins TRBV29-1 and TRBJ2-3; 7 positions agree with TRBD1. CDR1 is SQVTM and CDR2 is ANQGSEA in the germline V gene. This CDR3 region has 15 residues. Trimming removed 1 base from V and 3 bases from J; junction bases left unmatched: 7. The CDR3 nucleotides are TGCAGCGTTGAAGCGGGCAGGGGGATGACAGATACGCAGTATTTT. Its translation: CSVEAGRGMTDTQYF.

This clonotype was counted a few times. The rearrangement uses TRBV28 and TRBJ1-6, with 8 positions matching TRBD1. This CDR3 region has 12 residues. Unmatched junction bases numbered 5, after V lost 10 bases and J lost 9 bases. CDR1 and CDR2 from the germline V gene are MDHEN and SYDVKM. CDR3 sequence: CAITDRVSPLHF. In DNA, the CDR3 is TGTGCCATCACGGACAGGGTTTCACCCCTCCACTTT.

The sample holds a few counts of this clonotype. The rearrangement joins TRBV2 to TRBJ2-1, with 7 bases fitting TRBD2. The V gene end was trimmed by 4 bases and the J gene end by 8 bases; junction bases not matched to a gene: 5. Germline V gene data show CDR1 as SNHLY and CDR2 as FYNNEI. The CDR3 spans 13 residues. The CDR3 loop reads CASSGITSDEQFF. The CDR3 nucleotides read TGTGCCAGCAGTGGAATAACTAGCGATGAGCAGTTCTTC. The full variable domain, in which reference TRBV2 and TRBJ2-1 provide the parts outside the CDR3, is EPEVTQTPSHQVTQMGQEVILRCVPISNHLYFYWYRQILGQKVEFLVSFYNNEISEKSEIFDDQFSVERPDGSNFTLKIRSTKLEDSAMYFCASSGITSDEQFFGPGTRLTVL.

The chain joins TRBV28 to TRBJ1-5; TRBD1 is a possible D gene (6 bases). V lost 1 base and J lost 6, with 13 bases in between. The CDR3 runs 15 residues. CDR1 and CDR2 (germline): MDHEN, SYDVKM. The CDR3 loop reads CASSLFNRGRQPQHF. CDR3 nucleotides: TGTGCCAGCAGTTTATTTAATCGGGGGCGTCAGCCCCAGCATTTT.

The chain couples TRBV7-9 to TRBJ2-7; D is unclear. This CDR3 contains 11 residues. The germline V gene has CDR1 SEHNR and CDR2 FQNEAQ (reference sequence). V shed 2 bases and J shed 6 bases, with 5 bases lying between them. The CDR3 loop is CASSLYLEQYF. CDR3 sequence (DNA): TGTGCCAGCAGCTTATACCTCGAGCAGTACTTC.